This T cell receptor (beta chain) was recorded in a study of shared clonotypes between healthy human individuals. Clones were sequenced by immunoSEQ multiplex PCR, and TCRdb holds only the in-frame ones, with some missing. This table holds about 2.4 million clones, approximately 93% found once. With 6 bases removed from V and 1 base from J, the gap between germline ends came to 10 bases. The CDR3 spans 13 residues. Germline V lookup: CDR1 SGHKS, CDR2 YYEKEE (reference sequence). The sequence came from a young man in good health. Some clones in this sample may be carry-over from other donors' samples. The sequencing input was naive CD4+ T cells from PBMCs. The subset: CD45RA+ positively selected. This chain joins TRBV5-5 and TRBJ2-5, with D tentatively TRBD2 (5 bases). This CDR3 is CASTPRVQETQYF. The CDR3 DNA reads TGTGCCAGCACCCCGAGGGTCCAAGAGACCCAGTACTTC.